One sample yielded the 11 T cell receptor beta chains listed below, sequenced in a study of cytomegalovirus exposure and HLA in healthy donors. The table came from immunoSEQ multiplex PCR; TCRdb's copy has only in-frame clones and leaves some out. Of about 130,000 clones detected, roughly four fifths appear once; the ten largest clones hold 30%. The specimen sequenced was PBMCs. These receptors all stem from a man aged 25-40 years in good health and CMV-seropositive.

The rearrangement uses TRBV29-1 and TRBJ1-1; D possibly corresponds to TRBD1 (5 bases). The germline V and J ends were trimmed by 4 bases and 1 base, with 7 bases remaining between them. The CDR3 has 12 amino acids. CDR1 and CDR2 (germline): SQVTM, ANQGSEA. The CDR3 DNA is TGCAGCGTTGGGGGGGGGAACACTGAAGCTTTCTTT. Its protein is CSVGGGNTEAFF. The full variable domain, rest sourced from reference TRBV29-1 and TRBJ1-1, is SAVISQKPSRDICQRGTSLTIQCQVDSQVTMMFWYRQQPGQSLTLIATANQGSEATYESGFVIDKFPISRPNLTFSTLTVSNMSPEDSSIYLCSVGGGNTEAFFGQGTRLTVV.

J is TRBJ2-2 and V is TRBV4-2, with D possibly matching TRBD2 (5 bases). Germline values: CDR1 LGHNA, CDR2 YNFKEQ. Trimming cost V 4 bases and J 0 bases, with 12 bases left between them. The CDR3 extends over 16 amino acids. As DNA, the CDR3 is TGTGCCAGCAGCCTCCGGGAAGAGACGAACACCGGGGAGCTGTTTTTT. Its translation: CASSLREETNTGELFF.

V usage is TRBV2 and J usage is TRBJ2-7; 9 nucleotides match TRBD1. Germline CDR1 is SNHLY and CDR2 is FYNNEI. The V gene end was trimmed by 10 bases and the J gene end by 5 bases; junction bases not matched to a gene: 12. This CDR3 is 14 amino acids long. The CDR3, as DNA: TGTGCCATCGTAAAACAGGGGGCGCTTGACGAGCAGTACTTC. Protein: CAIVKQGALDEQYF.

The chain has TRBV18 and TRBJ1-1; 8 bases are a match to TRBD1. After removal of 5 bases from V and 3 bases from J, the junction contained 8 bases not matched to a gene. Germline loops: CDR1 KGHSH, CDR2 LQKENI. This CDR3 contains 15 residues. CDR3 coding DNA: TGTGCCAGCTCATCGCCGACAGGGGAAGACACTGAAGCTTTCTTT. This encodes CASSSPTGEDTEAFF.

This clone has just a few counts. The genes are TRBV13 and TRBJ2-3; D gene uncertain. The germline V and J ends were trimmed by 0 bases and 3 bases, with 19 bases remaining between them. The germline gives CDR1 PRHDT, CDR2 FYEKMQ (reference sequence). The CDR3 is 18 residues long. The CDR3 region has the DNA TGTGCCAGCAGCTTAGGACGGTTTGAGGCCACCGGTACAGATACGCAGTATTTT. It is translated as CASSLGRFEATGTDTQYF.

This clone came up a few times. CDR3 in amino acids: CASSPQRFTNYGYTF. CDR3 in DNA: TGTGCCAGCAGCCCCCAGAGGTTTACTAACTATGGCTACACCTTC. J is TRBJ1-2 and V is TRBV7-2; no clear D. Trimming removed 5 bases from V and 0 bases from J, with 13 bases in between. The CDR3 totals 15 residues. The germline CDR1 and CDR2 sequences are SGHTA and FQGNSA.

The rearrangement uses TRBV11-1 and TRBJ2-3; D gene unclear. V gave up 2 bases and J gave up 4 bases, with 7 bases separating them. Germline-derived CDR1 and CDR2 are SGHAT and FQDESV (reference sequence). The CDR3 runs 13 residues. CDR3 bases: TGTGCCAGCAGCTTACTTGGGCCAGATACGCAGTATTTT. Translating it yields CASSLLGPDTQYF.

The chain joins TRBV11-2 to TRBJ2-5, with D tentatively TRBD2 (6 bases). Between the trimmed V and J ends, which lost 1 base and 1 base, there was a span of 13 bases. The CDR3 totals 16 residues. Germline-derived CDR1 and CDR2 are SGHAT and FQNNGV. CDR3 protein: CASSLGGRLSQETQYF. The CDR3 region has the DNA TGTGCCAGCAGCTTAGGGGGGAGGCTAAGCCAAGAGACCCAGTACTTC.

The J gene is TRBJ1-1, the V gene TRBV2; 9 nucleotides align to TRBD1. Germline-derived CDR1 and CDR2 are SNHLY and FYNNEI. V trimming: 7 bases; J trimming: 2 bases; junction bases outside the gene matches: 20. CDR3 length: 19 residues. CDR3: CASITGTGFLQLPNTEAFF. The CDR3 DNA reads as TGTGCCAGCATAACCGGGACAGGGTTCCTCCAGCTTCCAAACACTGAAGCTTTCTTT.

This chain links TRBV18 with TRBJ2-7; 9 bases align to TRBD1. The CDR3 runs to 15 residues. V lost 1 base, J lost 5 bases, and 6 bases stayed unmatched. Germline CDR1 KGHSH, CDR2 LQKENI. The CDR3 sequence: CASSPLTGGQDEQYF. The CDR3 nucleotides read TGTGCCAGCTCACCACTAACAGGGGGCCAGGACGAGCAGTACTTC.

The CDR3 protein is CASSLGSVDTIYF. The DNA for the CDR3 is TGCGCCAGCAGCTTGGGTTCAGTGGACACCATATATTTT. The rearrangement links TRBV5-1 to TRBJ1-3; D is uncertain. This CDR3 has 13 residues. Germline-derived CDR1 and CDR2 are SGHRS and YFSETQ. V was shortened by 0 bases and J by 8 bases, with 9 bases between the two germline ends.